This T cell receptor beta chain was recorded in a study of T cells in Graves' hyperthyroidism and ophthalmopathy. A note on this clonotype: This may arise from a read error, as a much more abundant clone is one base away.

CDR1 is LGHDT, CDR2 YNNKEL, per germline (reference sequence). This CDR3 comprises 19 residues. V was clipped by 4 bases and J by 3 bases, with 26 bases between them. These patients, aged 18 to 65, had recently diagnosed hyperthyroidism lasting under 2 months. PBMCs were obtained from approximately 10 ml fresh peripheral blood. Researchers took RNA transcripts and amplified the TCR beta CDR3 regions from them. First-round RT-PCR targeting the TCR CDR3 was performed with the HTBI primer set. A single record per CDR3 protein comes from TCRdb applying MiXCR to the multiplex PCR reads. The sample consists of 350,000 to 450,000 distinct CDR3 sequences, 17% of them appearing once.

V is TRBV3-1 and J is TRBJ2-3, with a weak D call TRBD2 (5 bases). Sequencing input: blood. The origin of this receptor is a woman in her 30s with Graves' hyperthyroidism that later progressed to Graves' ophthalmopathy. The CDR3 sequence: CASSRDIRASRGPTDTQYF. In nucleotides, the CDR3 is TGTGCCAGCAGCCGAGATATTAGGGCTTCACGGGGTCCGACAGATACGCAGTATTTT.